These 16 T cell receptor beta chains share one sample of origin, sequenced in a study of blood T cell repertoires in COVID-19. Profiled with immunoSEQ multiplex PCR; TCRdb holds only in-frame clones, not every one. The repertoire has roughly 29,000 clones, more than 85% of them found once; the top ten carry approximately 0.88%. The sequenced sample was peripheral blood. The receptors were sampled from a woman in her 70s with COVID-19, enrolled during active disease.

CDR3 amino acids: CASSEGGTGMYEQYF. CDR3 DNA: TGTGCCAGCAGCGAGGGGGGGACAGGGATGTACGAGCAGTACTTC. The chain joins TRBV9 to TRBJ2-7; 9 bases line up with TRBD1. The germline V gene encodes CDR1 SGDLS and CDR2 YYNGEE. The CDR3 contains 15 residues. J lost 4 bases, V lost 3 bases, and 8 bases had no gene match.

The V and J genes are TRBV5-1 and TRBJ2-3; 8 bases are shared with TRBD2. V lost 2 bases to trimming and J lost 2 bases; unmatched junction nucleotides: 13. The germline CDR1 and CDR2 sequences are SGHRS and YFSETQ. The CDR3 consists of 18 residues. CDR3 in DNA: TGCGCCAGCAGCTTTGACCTAGCGGGCCTGACCCTCACAGATACGCAGTATTTT. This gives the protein CASSFDLAGLTLTDTQYF.

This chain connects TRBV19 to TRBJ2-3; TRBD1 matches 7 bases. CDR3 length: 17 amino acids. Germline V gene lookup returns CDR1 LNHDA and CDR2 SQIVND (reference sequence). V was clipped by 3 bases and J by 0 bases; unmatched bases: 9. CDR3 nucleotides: TGTGCCAGTAGTATGGAAGACAGGGCGAGAAGCACAGATACGCAGTATTTT. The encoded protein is CASSMEDRARSTDTQYF. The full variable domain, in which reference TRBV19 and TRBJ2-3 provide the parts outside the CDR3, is DGGITQSPKYLFRKEGQNVTLSCEQNLNHDAMYWYRQDPGQGLRLIYYSQIVNDFQKGDIAEGYSVSREKKESFPLTVTSAQKNPTAFYLCASSMEDRARSTDTQYFGPGTRLTVL.

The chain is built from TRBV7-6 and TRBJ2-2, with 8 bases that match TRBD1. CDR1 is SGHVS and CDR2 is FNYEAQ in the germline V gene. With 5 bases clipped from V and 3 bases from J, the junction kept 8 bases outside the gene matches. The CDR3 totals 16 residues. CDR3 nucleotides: TGTGCCAGCAGCCCTAACCCGGACAGGGACACCGGGGAGCTGTTTTTT. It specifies CASSPNPDRDTGELFF. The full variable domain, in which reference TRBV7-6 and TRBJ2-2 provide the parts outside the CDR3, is GAGVSQSPRYKVTKRGQDVALRCDPISGHVSLYWYRQALGQGPEFLTYFNYEAQQDKSGLPNDRFSAERPEGSISTLTIQRTEQRDSAMYRCASSPNPDRDTGELFFGEGSRLTVL.

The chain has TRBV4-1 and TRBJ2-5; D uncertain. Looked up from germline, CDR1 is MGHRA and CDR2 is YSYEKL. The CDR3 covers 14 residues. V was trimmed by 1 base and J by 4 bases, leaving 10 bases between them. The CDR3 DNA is TGCGCCAGCAGCCAAGGCAGGTGGGCAGAGACCCAGTACTTC. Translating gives CASSQGRWAETQYF.

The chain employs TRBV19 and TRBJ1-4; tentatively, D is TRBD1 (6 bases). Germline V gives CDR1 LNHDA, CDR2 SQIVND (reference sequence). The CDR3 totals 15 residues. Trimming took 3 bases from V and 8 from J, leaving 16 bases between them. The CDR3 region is CASSIRGSLEEKLFF. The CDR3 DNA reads TGTGCCAGTAGTATCAGGGGCTCGTTGGAAGAAAAACTGTTTTTT.

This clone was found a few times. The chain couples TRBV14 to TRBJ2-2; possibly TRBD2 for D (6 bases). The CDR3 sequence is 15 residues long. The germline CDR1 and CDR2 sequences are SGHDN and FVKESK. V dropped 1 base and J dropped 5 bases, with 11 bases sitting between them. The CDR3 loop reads CASSQVFGTTGELFF. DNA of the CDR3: TGTGCCAGCAGCCAAGTGTTCGGGACTACCGGGGAGCTGTTTTTT.

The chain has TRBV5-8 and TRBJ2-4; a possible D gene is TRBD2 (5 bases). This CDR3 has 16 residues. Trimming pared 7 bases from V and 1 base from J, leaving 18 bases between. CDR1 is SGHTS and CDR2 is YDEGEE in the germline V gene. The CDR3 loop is CASGRKEERAKNIQYF. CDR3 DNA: TGTGCCAGCGGAAGGAAGGAGGAACGGGCCAAAAACATTCAGTACTTC.

For the CDR3, the DNA is TGTGCCAGCACCCTAGACGGGAGCTACAATGAGCAGTTCTTC. The encoded protein is CASTLDGSYNEQFF. The chain carries TRBV6-5 and TRBJ2-1; perhaps TRBD2 as D (6 bases). Germline lookup yields CDR1 MNHEY and CDR2 SVGAGI. The CDR3 is 14 amino acids. Between the trimmed V and J ends, which lost 7 bases and 3 bases, there was a span of 13 bases.

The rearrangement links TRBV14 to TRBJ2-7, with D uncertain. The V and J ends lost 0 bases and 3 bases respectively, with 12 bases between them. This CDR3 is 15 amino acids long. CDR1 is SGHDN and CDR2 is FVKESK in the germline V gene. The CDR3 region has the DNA TGTGCCAGCAGCCAAGATTGGAGCCGAGTCTACGAGCAGTACTTC. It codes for CASSQDWSRVYEQYF. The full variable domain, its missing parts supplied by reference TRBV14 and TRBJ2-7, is EAGVTQFPSHSVIEKGQTVTLRCDPISGHDNLYWYRRVMGKEIKFLLHFVKESKQDESGMPNNRFLAERTGGTYSTLKVQPAELEDSGVYFCASSQDWSRVYEQYFGPGTRLTVT.

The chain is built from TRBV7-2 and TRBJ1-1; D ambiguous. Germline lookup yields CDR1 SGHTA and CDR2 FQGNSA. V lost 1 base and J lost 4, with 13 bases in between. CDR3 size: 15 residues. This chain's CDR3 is CASSLVGVGITEAFF. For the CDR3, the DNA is TGTGCCAGCAGCTTAGTCGGGGTAGGGATCACTGAAGCTTTCTTT.

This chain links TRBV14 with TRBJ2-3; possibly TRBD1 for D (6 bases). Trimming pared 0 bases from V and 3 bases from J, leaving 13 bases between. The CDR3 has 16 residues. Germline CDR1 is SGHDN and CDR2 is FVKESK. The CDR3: CASSQDSGVGTDTQYF. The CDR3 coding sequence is TGTGCCAGCAGCCAAGACTCAGGGGTGGGGACAGATACGCAGTATTTT.

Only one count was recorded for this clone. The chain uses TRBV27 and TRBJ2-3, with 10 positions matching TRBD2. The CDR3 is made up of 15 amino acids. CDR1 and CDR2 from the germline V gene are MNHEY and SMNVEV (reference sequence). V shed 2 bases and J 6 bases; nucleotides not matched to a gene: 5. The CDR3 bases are TGTGCCAGCAGTTTAGGTAGCGGGAGGCGCGATACGCAGTATTTT. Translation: CASSLGSGRRDTQYF.

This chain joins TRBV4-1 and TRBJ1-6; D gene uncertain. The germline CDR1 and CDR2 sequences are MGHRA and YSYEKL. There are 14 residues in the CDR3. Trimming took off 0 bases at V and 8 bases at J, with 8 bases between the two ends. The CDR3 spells CASSQDIPDSPLHF. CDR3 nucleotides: TGCGCCAGCAGCCAAGATATTCCGGATTCACCCCTCCACTTT.

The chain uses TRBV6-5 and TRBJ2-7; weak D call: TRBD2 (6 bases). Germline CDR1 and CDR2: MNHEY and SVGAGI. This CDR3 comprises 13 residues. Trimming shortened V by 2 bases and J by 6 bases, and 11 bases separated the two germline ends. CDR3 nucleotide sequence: TGTGCCAGCAGTTACCTAGACGGGGGCGAGCAGTACTTC. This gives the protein CASSYLDGGEQYF.

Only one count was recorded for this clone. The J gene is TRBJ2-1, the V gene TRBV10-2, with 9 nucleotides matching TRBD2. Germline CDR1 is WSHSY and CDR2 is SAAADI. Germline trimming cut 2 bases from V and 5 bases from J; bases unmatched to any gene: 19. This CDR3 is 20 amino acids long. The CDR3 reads CASSELANTLIAGVHNEQFF. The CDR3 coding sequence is TGCGCCAGCAGTGAGCTTGCGAATACTCTCATAGCGGGAGTTCACAATGAGCAGTTCTTC.